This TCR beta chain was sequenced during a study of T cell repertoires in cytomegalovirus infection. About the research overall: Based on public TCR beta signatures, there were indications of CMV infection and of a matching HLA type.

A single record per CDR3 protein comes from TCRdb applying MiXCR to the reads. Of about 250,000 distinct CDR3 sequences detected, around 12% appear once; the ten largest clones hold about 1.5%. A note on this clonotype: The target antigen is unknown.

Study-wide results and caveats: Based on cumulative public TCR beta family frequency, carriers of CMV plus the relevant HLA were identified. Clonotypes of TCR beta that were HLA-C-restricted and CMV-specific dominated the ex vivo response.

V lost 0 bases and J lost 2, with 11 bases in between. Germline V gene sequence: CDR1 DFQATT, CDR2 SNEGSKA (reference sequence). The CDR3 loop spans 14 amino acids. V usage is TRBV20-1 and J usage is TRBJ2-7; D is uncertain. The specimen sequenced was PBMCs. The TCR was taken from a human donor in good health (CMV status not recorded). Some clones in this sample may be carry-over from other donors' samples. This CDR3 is CSARDNRITYEQYF. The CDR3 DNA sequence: TGCAGTGCTAGAGATAACCGGATTACCTACGAGCAGTACTTC.